This TCR beta chain was captured by sequencing in a study of cytomegalovirus exposure and HLA in healthy donors (TCRdb year 2017). For context, the study as a whole: According to an earlier analysis of 587 of the donors, about 179 million T cells yielded 120 million or so unique TCR beta sequences and about 300 Gb of sequence data. An early release covering some 640 HLA-typed donors comprised about 300 gigabases of sequencing data and 85 million to 100 million unique TCR sequences. The genetic ancestry cluster associated with self-reported Caucasian donors included 70% to 85% of the 398 genotyped donors. The study was designed to test whether signatures of past pathogen exposure could be identified by cataloging public T cell receptors. Using immunosequencing, the study profiled T cell repertoires from 666 subjects and related those repertoires to cytomegalovirus serostatus. In addition to the first cohort of roughly 700 subjects, a separate validation cohort of approximately 110 different subjects was used. To predict cytomegalovirus infection status, the study combined high-throughput TCR immunosequencing, statistical association of individual TCRs with disease status, and machine learning. In a later analysis, previously published TCR beta repertoires from 666 donors were re-analyzed and high-resolution HLA genotyping was added so that TCR occurrence patterns could be studied. Rather than drawing on any new phenotypic data, the later analysis identified candidate immune exposures from TCR beta sequences and the way those sequences occurred across donors. An earlier analysis of about 600 of the donors used high-throughput TCR beta sequencing to judge whether each TCR beta V gene segment behaved as functional or pseudogenic. Donor age, sex, ethnicity and CMV serostatus were collected together with the repertoire data. A later genetic analysis took genome-wide SNP genotypes for about three fifths of the 666 donors and used that subset as a discovery cohort. All discovery cohort repertoires had been generated on a single sequencing platform. Class I and class II HLA loci were covered by the typing at four-digit resolution. The number of typed donors differed by locus: about 629-630 for A, B, C, DRB1 and DQB1; 500 to 550 for DQA1; approximately 600 for DPA1; and 400 to 480 for DPB1. Four or five DR-DQ haplotypes were treated as single units for association and clustering because of strong linkage in the cohort. Across approximately 420 genotyped donors of the cohort, an average of roughly 230,000 unique TCR beta nucleotide sequences per donor were sequenced, and around 20% of those sequences were non-productive. What the work shows at the level of the full study, not this receptor alone: Most CMV-associated TCR beta chains appeared to be HLA-restricted in a later analysis, and the HLA associations seemed to be driven largely by CMV exposure. The 87-base-pair reads could not distinguish some IMGT-functional V segments, including TRBV6-2 and TRBV6-3, so those segments were excluded. A later genetic analysis associated a missense DCLRE1C variant with V-gene and J-gene trimming of TCR beta chains, and an independent cohort replicated the association. A further reported finding was that TCR beta sequences accurately predicted the HLA-A and HLA-B alleles for most subjects in the first cohort. In a later analysis, TCR association rates were found to vary across HLA loci, with the most associated TCRs seen for DRB1 alleles and the fewest for HLA-C alleles. When HLA alleles, especially DR and DQ, strongly co-occurred, attributing TCR associations to individual alleles was difficult. For the cohort, immune exposure information was limited to CMV serostatus. The sequencing pipeline was judged likely to have produced a cluster of highly shared sequence variants as a technical artifact. According to a later genetic analysis, donors in an Asian-associated ancestry cluster had fewer N-insertions in productive TCRs than the roughly 670-donor mean. In this cohort, only TCR beta chains were sequenced, and detectable features were limited by the absence of alpha or paired-chain data. In vitro tests confirmed that a few of the cytomegalovirus-associated TCR beta chains recognize cytomegalovirus antigens. It was suggested by the authors that the approach could potentially be generalized to other disease states and immunological phenotypes. In an earlier analysis of roughly 560 of the donors, most TCR beta V segments were observed in productive rearrangements about 90% or about 30% of the time, broadly matching IMGT annotations. A total of fewer than 200 TCR beta chains were listed by the study as associated with cytomegalovirus. Correlated functional status among segregating V segments might reflect linkage disequilibrium, but an unknown experimental factor could not be ruled out. Cytomegalovirus status was reported to be diagnosed by the classifier with high specificity and sensitivity in both the original and validation cohorts. Because counts were too low, more than 15 rarely observed V segments, including chromosome 9 orphons, were left out of the earlier analysis of approximately 580 of the donors. HLA typing was unavailable for some donors at each locus, so association tests used only the typed subset. In a later analysis, HLA-associated TCR beta chains were found to be more clonally expanded and to have lower generation probabilities than equally common non-associated chains. A later analysis reported that several top co-occurrence clusters appeared linked to parvovirus B19, influenza, CMV and Epstein-Barr virus. Most TCR sequences were observed very rarely across donors, whereas some public TCRs were present in many individuals. A later analysis associated around 16,000 TCR beta sequences with specific HLA alleles at a false discovery rate of 0.05. Sequencing depth was assumed to be roughly uniform across donors in the presence/absence analyses, though that assumption may not hold.

The CDR3, from cysteine to phenylalanine, totals 17 residues. Only CDR3 DNA is held: 51 bases, read in frame from base 1. CDR1 is given as LNHDA and CDR2 as SQIVND, both from the germline V gene (reference sequence). Germline trimming: 4 bases from V, 3 bases from J; junction bases outside gene matches: 10. The library was produced with the immunoSEQ multiplex PCR assay. A mixture of 60 forward primers for TCR Vbeta segments and 13 reverse primers for TCR Jbeta segments was used in the multiplex PCR. A multiplex PCR assay on genomic DNA amplified the CDR3 region of rearranged TCR beta genes. On the Illumina HiSeq System, the amplified TCR beta libraries were sequenced as 87-base-pair reads. Per the source publication's procedure: In a later analysis, tens of millions of unique TCR beta chains were counted across the roughly 670 repertoires, and approximately 11 million of these chains were shared by at least two donors. Raw reads were error-corrected and collapsed into unique sequences by a nearest-neighbor algorithm in which closely related sequences were merged to remove PCR and sequencing errors. To assign V, D and J gene segments, CDR3 sequences were aligned to IMGT reference sequences. Each retained sequence needed at least a six-nucleotide match to both a V gene segment and a J gene segment. Rearrangements were classified as productive when the CDR3 lacked stop codons and remained in frame with V and J, and all other rearrangements were classified as non-productive. CDR3 was defined by IMGT convention, running from the second conserved V-encoded cysteine to the conserved J-encoded phenylalanine. Sequences without an unambiguous match to a single V gene segment were excluded from the earlier analysis of about 630 of the donors. An earlier analysis of 587 of the donors called V segments functional above 56.7% productive rearrangements and segregating when the between-donor standard deviation exceeded 5%. A statistical classification framework was built to diagnose cytomegalovirus status from the catalog of TCR beta chain sequences. In a later analysis, V and J genes were assigned by comparing TCR nucleotide sequences against IMGT/GENE-DB human TR gene sequences. A later analysis assigned CDR3 sequences and most-parsimonious VDJ recombination scenarios with the TCRdist pipeline. In a later analysis, each TCR beta chain was defined by its CDR3 amino acid sequence together with its V-gene family, and reads without a unique V-gene family were excluded. To address suspected cross-contamination and a sequencing artifact, a later analysis removed around 600 highly shared, low-generation-probability nucleotide sequences. A later analysis calculated a clonal expansion index for each public chain from normalized within-repertoire ranks of inferred template counts. A later analysis computed generation probabilities with a VDJ recombination model fitted to out-of-frame rearrangements, and checked the results against IGoR. In a later analysis, hypergeometric tests were used to score TCR-TCR, TCR-HLA and TCR-CMV co-occurrence, with a repertoire-size bias correction applied to TCR pairs. False discovery rates were estimated in a later analysis by permuting HLA or CMV assignments 20 times. In a later analysis, co-occurring TCRs were grouped using DBSCAN, with TCRdist sequence similarity added in when clustering inside HLA-allele-positive subsets. Repertoires with fewer than 30,000 or more than 120,000 public chains, plus five repertoires with anomalous nucleotide sharing, were excluded from co-occurrence clustering. Sourced from immuneACCESS, this table was stored by TCRdb with only in-frame sequences that have V and J called. A share of the clones is absent; for the studies checked, an unresolved V gene accounts for under half, and the remainder has no known explanation. The DNA was the basis for D and trimming; V, J and clone size are from that table. The sample table gives 65,000 to 95,000 clones. Of the sample, approximately 4.6% falls within the top ten clones.

The cohort consisted of 670 or so healthy bone marrow donors. Cohort members were all nominally healthy when sampled, although unrecorded immune exposures were likely present. The donor tested CMV seronegative, placing the donor among the approximately 360 seronegative members of the cohort. A peripheral blood sample was provided by each donor, and peripheral blood mononuclear cells were used for TCR beta sequencing. Genomic DNA extraction from the blood cell samples was performed with the Qiagen DNeasy Blood Extraction Kit. As concerns this clone: The clone's antigen remains unknown.

The sequence derives from a man aged 25 to 45 in good health and CMV-seronegative. Sequenced material: PBMCs. The receptor chain draws on TRBV19 and TRBJ1-3; 9 central bases correspond to TRBD1. The nucleotide sequence is TGTGCCAGTAGTACGGGGACAGGGCGTTTAGATGGAAACACCATATATTTT. Its protein reads: CASSTGTGRLDGNTIYF.